The T cell receptor (beta chain) under discussion was sequenced for a study of beta chain features in type 1 diabetes (dated by TCRdb to 2017 to 2018). Regarding the study in general: No differences in mean age, gender distribution, total cell number or subset yield were found between patients and healthy donors. Across all samples, 90 million to 130 million sorted cells were examined, and cell number per subset correlated strongly with RNA yield. The study compared the TCRB repertoires of sorted circulating CD4+ T cell subsets in recently diagnosed type 1 diabetes patients with those in matched healthy donors. Regulatory and stem cell-like memory subsets were isolated from only 8 patients and 8 healthy donors, whereas naive and central memory subsets came from all 28 donors.

The entire amount of isolated RNA was reverse transcribed using the High Capacity cDNA Reverse Transcription Kit, so the sequenced TCRB transcripts were expressed ones. Naive, central memory and regulatory T cell samples underwent deep immunoSEQ sequencing, averaging approximately 3.3 million total reads per sample. Sorted cells were lysed in RLT buffer, and RNA was extracted using DNase-treated RNeasy Micro or Mini kits according to cell number. Each cell subset was processed on its own to prevent cross-contamination, while patient and healthy donor samples were processed together. The immunoSEQ multiplex PCR was used to amplify TCRB sequences from cDNA, generating 87-bp fragments that spanned the CDR3 region. Sequencing of the amplicons was performed on the Illumina HiSeq platform. The study's own analysis went as follows. Synthetic template baselines were used to correct PCR bias computationally, reads within Hamming distance 2 were collapsed together, and singletons that could not be merged were discarded. Reads were aligned to IMGT to assign V, D and J genes, CDR3 length, and insertions or deletions at six rearrangement sites. Within each subset, clonotype counts were normalized to sorted cell number, and only after that were true diversity and Gini coefficients computed with the tcR R package. The overlap coefficient, calculated on TCRB nucleotide sequences, was used to measure repertoire sharing. Out-of-frame TCRB sequences from naive cells were analyzed as a proxy for the pre-selection repertoire. TCRdb provides this immuneACCESS table in a form limited to in-frame rearrangements. Some clones are lacking; in checked studies, under half of them reflect an unresolved V gene, and why the rest are absent is not known. V, J and clone size are those of that table, while D and trimming were read from the DNA. This sample has some 200,000 clones in its table, and more than 15% of those were observed once. Of the sample, less than 0.09% is held by the ten largest clones.

The table lists this clone with a few counts. The antigen it binds to is not known. No base quality values were provided; no much bigger clone lies one nucleotide off. The CDR3, from cysteine to phenylalanine, totals 12 residues. Left in the record is the CDR3 DNA by itself, 36 bases read in frame from the first base. V and J lose 6 bases and 3 bases, and a span of 8 bases separates them. CDR1 and CDR2, looked up from the germline V gene, are MNHNS and SASEGT. From each donor, a single peripheral blood sample of about 120 mL on average was drawn into heparinised tubes. A BD FACSAria II and a panel including CD45RO, CCR7, CD25, CD127, CD95 and CD27 were used to sort naive, central memory, regulatory and stem cell-like memory CD4+ T cells. All sorted populations exceeded 98% purity. Right away, PBMCs were isolated by Lymphoprep density gradient centrifugation and were stained directly, with no culture step. So that batch effects would be minimized, each experiment stained and sorted samples in pairs, pairing one healthy donor with one patient.

Study-level results and caveats: Because cDNA was sequenced instead of genomic DNA, activated cells with high expression could be over-represented, although the groups did not differ in activation or CD3 levels. HLA sub-analyses involved small numbers of individuals, so any influence of HLA type on TCRB rearrangement remained unresolved. Naive, central memory and regulatory TCRB repertoires appeared to be more alike among patients than among healthy donors. In all four CD4+ subsets, TCRB CDR3 length was moderately but significantly shorter in type 1 diabetes patients. PCR may preferentially amplify shorter templates, but because patient and control samples were amplified and corrected together, any resulting skew would affect both groups equally. At VDJ recombination sites, patients with type 1 diabetes made fewer insertions and deleted more nucleotides, a pattern implying thymic rearrangement abnormalities.

Specimen: naive CD4+ T cells from blood. In the paper's terms, the cell subset or site label means: true naive CD4+ T cells. The sequence was collected from a man aged 25 to 45 with type 1 diabetes. This receptor chain uses TRBV6-1 and TRBJ2-5; the D gene is not confidently resolved. The CDR3 is CASSAPEETQYF. The DNA reads TGTGCCAGCAGCGCCCCGGAAGAGACCCAGTACTTC.